This TCR beta chain emerged from a study of identical twins. This clonotype came up many times. Its target is unknown. A template switching step contributed a universal primer site, while unique molecular identifiers were present in the cDNA. TCRdb re-derived calls from the 5' RACE reads in MiXCR, one entry per CDR3 protein. The sample shows 350,000 to 500,000 distinct CDR3 sequences, approximately 18% of them seen only once. Findings and limits, study-wide: In cord blood, abundant beta clonotypes had fewer insertions; memory showed no trend.

The clonotype originates from a man in his fifties in good health. Specimen: naive T cells sorted from blood.

CDR3 residues: CASSQIWTRPAGELFF. As DNA, the CDR3 is TGTGCCAGCAGCCAAATTTGGACCCGTCCCGCCGGGGAGCTGTTTTTT. The chain recombines TRBV7-2 with TRBJ2-2; unclear D gene. With 5 bases removed from V and 6 bases from J, the gap between germline ends came to 19 bases. The CDR3 consists of 16 residues. The germline V gene encodes CDR1 SGHTA and CDR2 FQGNSA.